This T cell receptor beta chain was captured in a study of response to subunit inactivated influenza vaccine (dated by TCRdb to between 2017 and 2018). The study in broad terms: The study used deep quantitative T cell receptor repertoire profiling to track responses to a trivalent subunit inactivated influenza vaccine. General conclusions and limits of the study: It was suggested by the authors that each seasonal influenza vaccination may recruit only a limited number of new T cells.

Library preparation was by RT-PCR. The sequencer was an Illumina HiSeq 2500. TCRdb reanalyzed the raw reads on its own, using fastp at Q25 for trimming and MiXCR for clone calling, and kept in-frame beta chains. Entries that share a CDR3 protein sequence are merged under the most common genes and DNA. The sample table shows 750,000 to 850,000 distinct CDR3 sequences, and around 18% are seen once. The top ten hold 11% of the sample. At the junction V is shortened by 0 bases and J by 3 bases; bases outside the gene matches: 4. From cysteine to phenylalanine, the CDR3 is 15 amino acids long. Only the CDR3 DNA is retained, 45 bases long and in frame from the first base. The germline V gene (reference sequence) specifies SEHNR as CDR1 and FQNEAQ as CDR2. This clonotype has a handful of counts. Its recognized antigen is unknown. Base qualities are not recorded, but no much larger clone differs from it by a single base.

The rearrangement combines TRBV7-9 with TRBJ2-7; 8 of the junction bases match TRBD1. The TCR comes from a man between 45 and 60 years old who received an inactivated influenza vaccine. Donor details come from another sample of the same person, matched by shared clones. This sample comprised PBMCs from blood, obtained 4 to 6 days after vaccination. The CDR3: CASSLAPDRDYEQYF. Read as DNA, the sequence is TGTGCCAGCAGCTTAGCGCCGGACAGGGACTACGAGCAGTACTTC.